This TCR beta chain derives from a study of blood T cell repertoires in COVID-19 (dated by TCRdb to about 2020). Regarding the complete study: Collaborator samples came from the United States, Italy and Spain and covered acute and convalescent phases of COVID-19. The material from the prospective study consisted of cDNA or gDNA derived from T cells, B-cell-depleted T cells, or PBMCs. The dataset comprised deeply sampled blood TCRbeta repertoires from subjects exposed to, actively infected with, or recovered from COVID-19. Nearly every sample came with metadata listing a de-identified subject ID, COVID-19 status, age in years and sex. The repertoires were released in a freely available public database intended as a resource for research on the immune response to SARS-CoV-2. Where HLA class I and class II types were available, the types were taken from metadata supplied by the sample provider, not from assay-based typing. The samples were drawn from two sources: the first 160 participants of the ongoing ImmuneRACE study, and over 1,000 subjects contributed by 6 global collaborators.

TCRbeta CDR3 regions were amplified from genomic DNA using the immunoSEQ Assay, a bias-controlled multiplex PCR. Regarding the original processing steps: Within the assay, amplification of reference gene primers was used to estimate how many nucleated cells each sample contained. Sequence reads were collapsed and filtered to measure the absolute abundance of every unique TCRbeta CDR3 rearrangement. Productive Simpson clonality was computed per sample as the square root of Simpson's diversity index over productive rearrangements. TCRdb took over this immuneACCESS table, retaining in-frame rearrangements with V and J assigned. Such tables are incomplete; in checked studies, under half of the missing clones stem from an unresolved V gene, and the remainder is unexplained. V, J and clone size derive from that table, while D and trimming were established from the DNA sequence. The sample has 150,000 to 200,000 clones on record, roughly 80% of them singletons. Of the sample, 2% to 2.5% is held by the ten largest clones.

From the cysteine up to the phenylalanine, the CDR3 has a length of 15 residues. Only CDR3 DNA is held: 45 bases, read in frame from base 1. CDR1 is given as SGHDT and CDR2 as YYEEEE, both from the germline V gene. Trimming removed 2 bases from V and 0 bases from J, leaving 9 bases between the germline ends. A note on this clone: The antigen this receptor binds is unknown. There are no base qualities to consult, and no much larger clone falls within one base.

Whole blood was collected in K2EDTA tubes by collaborating institutions according to the institutions' own protocols. Collaborator samples were shipped for TCRbeta analysis as frozen whole blood, isolated PBMCs, or DNA extracted from either sample type. Study-wide findings and limitations: How much clinical and demographic metadata was included differed by source and by participant, and the metadata was provided uncurated.

The specimen was peripheral blood. The rearranged chain carries TRBV5-6 and TRBJ2-4; TRBD2 could be the D gene, as 5 bases match. This sequence originates from a woman of 80 years or more with acute or convalescent COVID-19. The DNA sequence reads TGTGCCAGCAGCTTCAGAGGGTTAGCCAAAAACATTCAGTACTTC. Translated, this is CASSFRGLAKNIQYF.